Presented here are 17 T cell receptor beta chains from one specimen sequenced in a study of cytomegalovirus exposure and HLA in healthy donors. The PCR employed 60 Vbeta primers together with 13 Jbeta primers. Sequencing used immunoSEQ multiplex PCR; TCRdb keeps in-frame clones, though not all of them. The sample records about 69,000 clones, 60% to 75% being singletons. Sequences were obtained from PBMCs. The source of these receptors is a woman in her fifties or sixties in good health and CMV-seropositive.

V and J are TRBV9 and TRBJ1-2; 8 bases map to TRBD1. The CDR3 is 14 residues long. Germline-derived CDR1 and CDR2 are SGDLS and YYNGEE. The trim removed 0 bases at V and 2 bases at J, leaving 0 bases unmatched. DNA of the CDR3: TGTGCCAGCAGCGTAGGGACAGGGAACTATGGCTACACCTTC. This translates into CASSVGTGNYGYTF.

This clone was seen just once. The same CDR3 arises from other DNA sequences in this sample as well. This CDR3 reads CASRRRVVDIQYF. The DNA of the CDR3 is TGTGCCAGCAGGAGGAGGGTAGTGGACATTCAGTACTTC. The chain carries TRBV2 and TRBJ2-4; perhaps TRBD2 as D (6 bases). Germline assignment: CDR1 SNHLY and CDR2 FYNNEI. With 6 bases removed from V and 8 bases from J, the gap between germline ends came to 14 bases. The CDR3 runs to 13 residues.

The sample holds one count of this clone. The chain employs TRBV9 and TRBJ1-2; 8 nucleotides align to TRBD1. Germline lookup yields CDR1 SGDLS and CDR2 YYNGEE. The CDR3 sequence is 15 residues long. J was trimmed by 3 bases and V by 3 bases; bases with no gene match: 7. The DNA for the CDR3 is TGTGCCAGCAGCGCCCGCAGGGGGCCCTACTATGGCTACACCTTC. Translated: CASSARRGPYYGYTF. Full variable domain (missing parts from reference TRBV9 and TRBJ1-2): DSGVTQTPKHLITATGQRVTLRCSPRSGDLSVYWYQQSLDQGLQFLIQYYNGEERAKGNILERFSAQQFPDLHSELNLSSLELGDSALYFCASSARRGPYYGYTFGSGTRLTVV.

The chain employs TRBV15 and TRBJ1-6; D possibly corresponds to TRBD1 (6 bases). Trimming took off 0 bases at V and 7 bases at J, with 10 bases between the two ends. In germline, CDR1 is LNHNV, CDR2 YYDKDF (reference sequence). The CDR3 spans 15 residues. The CDR3, as DNA: TGTGCCACCAGCAGAGAAGTACAGGGCAATTCACCCCTCCACTTT. It codes for CATSREVQGNSPLHF.

This chain links TRBV27 with TRBJ1-2, with D perhaps matching TRBD1 (6 bases). The CDR3 extends over 13 amino acids. Germline-derived CDR1 and CDR2 are MNHEY and SMNVEV (reference sequence). V gave up 4 bases and J gave up 6 bases, with 12 bases separating them. The CDR3 sequence is CASSWAGGHGYTF. DNA of the CDR3: TGTGCCAGCAGTTGGGCGGGGGGCCATGGCTACACCTTC.

The chain employs TRBV9 and TRBJ2-5, with a tentative D call TRBD1 (5 bases). CDR1 is SGDLS and CDR2 is YYNGEE in the germline V gene. Trimming took off 2 bases at V and 0 bases at J, with 11 bases between the two ends. This CDR3 comprises 15 residues. CDR3 amino acids: CASSVLAGYQETQYF. The CDR3 coding sequence is TGTGCCAGCAGCGTGCTCGCAGGGTACCAAGAGACCCAGTACTTC.

This clone was observed a handful of times. The gene calls are TRBV15 and TRBJ1-1, with D uncertain. Deletions cut 1 base from V and 0 bases from J, with 9 bases between. The CDR3 loop spans 15 amino acids. CDR1 LNHNV and CDR2 YYDKDF come from the germline V gene (reference sequence). CDR3 sequence: CATSRVGAMNTEAFF. CDR3 bases: TGTGCCACCAGCAGAGTTGGAGCTATGAACACTGAAGCTTTCTTT.

This chain uses TRBV30 with TRBJ2-1; 8 bases are shared with TRBD2. Germline CDR1 and CDR2: GTSNPN and SVGIG (reference sequence). The CDR3 covers 15 residues. The J segment lost 0 bases and the V segment lost 4 bases, leaving 5 bases of the junction unmatched. CDR3 amino acids: CAWTGGASSYNEQFF. DNA for the CDR3: TGTGCCTGGACGGGAGGGGCTTCCTCCTACAATGAGCAGTTCTTC.

As concerns this clone: The CDR3 end shows no conserved phenylalanine or tryptophan, and so a read error is likely. V is TRBV25-1 and J is TRBJ1-5, with 8 bases identical to TRBD1. Germline V gene lookup returns CDR1 MGHDK and CDR2 SYGVNS. CDR3 size: 13 residues. Trimming removed 6 bases from V and 6 bases from J; junction bases left unmatched: 4. CDR3 DNA sequence: TGTGCCAGCAGGACAGGGGTTTTTCAGCCCCAGCATGTT. Its translation is CASRTGVFQPQHV.

The rearrangement joins TRBV5-1 to TRBJ1-1; TRBD1 is a possible D gene (5 bases). Trimming left V 4 bases short and J 3 bases short, with 16 bases between. The CDR3 length is 15 residues. Germline V CDR1 and CDR2: SGHRS, YFSETQ. The CDR3 reads CASSPGGAGDTEAFF. As DNA, the CDR3 is TGCGCCAGCAGCCCCGGAGGGGCTGGGGACACTGAAGCTTTCTTT.

For the CDR3, the DNA is TGCGCCAGCAGCTTGGGGACTAGCTTAGAGACCCAGTACTTC. Protein product: CASSLGTSLETQYF. V gene TRBV5-1 combines with J gene TRBJ2-5, with 8 bases that match TRBD2. The germline gives CDR1 SGHRS, CDR2 YFSETQ. The V and J ends lost 0 bases and 4 bases, in that order; junction bases with no gene match: 2. The CDR3 runs 14 residues.

A few counts support this clone. The chain employs TRBV6-5 and TRBJ1-4; D call uncertain. Trimming took off 4 bases at V and 8 bases at J, with 14 bases between the two ends. Looked up from germline, CDR1 is MNHEY and CDR2 is SVGAGI. The CDR3 is made up of 14 amino acids. The CDR3 loop reads CASSSRLGKEKLFF. DNA of the CDR3: TGTGCCAGCAGTTCGCGTTTGGGCAAGGAAAAACTGTTTTTT.

This clone was counted a few times. This is likely an artifact of a read error, given a far larger clone one base away. The same CDR3 arises from other DNA sequences in this sample as well. This chain joins TRBV5-6 and TRBJ1-3; D is perhaps TRBD1 (6 bases). CDR1 is SGHDT, CDR2 YYEEEE, per germline. The CDR3 runs to 15 residues. V was shortened by 3 bases and J by 4 bases, with 14 bases between the two germline ends. CDR3 loop: CASSYRDVRGNTIYF. The CDR3 coding sequence is TGTGCCAGCAGCTACAGGGATGTCCGAGGAAACACCATATATTTT. The variable domain in full, completed from reference TRBV5-6 and TRBJ1-3, reads DAGVTQSPTHLIKTRGQQVTLRCSPKSGHDTVSWYQQALGQGPQFIFQYYEEEERQRGNFPDRFSGHQFPNYSSELNVNALLLGDSALYLCASSYRDVRGNTIYFGEGSWLTVV.

The rearrangement joins TRBV19 to TRBJ1-1; TRBD1 matches at 8 bases. This CDR3 has 15 residues. The germline V gene has CDR1 LNHDA and CDR2 SQIVND (reference sequence). Trimming cost V 7 bases and J 1 base; bases outside gene matches: 8. The CDR3 sequence is CASIRTGRPNTEAFF. The CDR3, as DNA: TGTGCCAGTATCCGGACAGGGCGACCGAACACTGAAGCTTTCTTT.

The rearrangement links TRBV7-9 to TRBJ1-1, with D possibly TRBD1 on 5 matching bases. From germline, CDR1 is SEHNR and CDR2 FQNEAQ (reference sequence). This CDR3 region has 14 residues. The V and J ends lost 5 bases and 4 bases respectively, with 14 bases between them. The DNA for the CDR3 is TGTGCCAGCAGCCGTCGTGGCAGGGCCACTGAAGCTTTCTTT. Translation: CASSRRGRATEAFF.

The V call is TRBV27, the J call TRBJ1-6; D gene unclear. Germline V CDR1 and CDR2: MNHEY, SMNVEV (reference sequence). This CDR3 is built from 13 residues. The V end was cut by 11 bases, the J end by 4 bases, with 12 bases between. The CDR3 region has the DNA TGTGCCTCCCGTCCAGGTTATAATTCACCCCTCCACTTT. Its protein product is CASRPGYNSPLHF.

This clone was observed a few times. The genes are TRBV5-1 and TRBJ1-4, with unresolved D. Per the germline V gene, CDR1 is SGHRS and CDR2 is YFSETQ. The CDR3 extends over 13 amino acids. V was pared by 1 base and J by 6 bases, with 7 bases between. The CDR3 nucleotides are TGCGCCAGCAGCTTGAACGGGGATGAAAAACTGTTTTTT. Translating gives CASSLNGDEKLFF.